A selection of T cell receptor beta chains follows, all from one sample in a study of T cell repertoires in cytomegalovirus infection. Their antigens remain unidentified. MiXCR, applied by TCRdb to the reads, yields one record per CDR3 protein. Here the sample spans just under 500,000 distinct CDR3 sequences, more than 30% being singletons. Sequencing was performed on cultured PBMCs, taken from culture after CMV antigen stimulation. These receptors were taken from a human donor in good health (CMV status not recorded). Some clones in this sample may be carry-over from other donors' samples. The CDR3 runs from the conserved cysteine through the conserved F or W. The D gene is left open where the match is weak.

D: -; length: 16; V: TRBV7-2; J: TRBJ1-3; CDR3: CASSSRAGPPRNTIYF
D: TRBD2; length: 16; V: TRBV7-8; J: TRBJ2-1; CDR3: CASSLERLAAYNEQFF
D: -; length: 15; V: TRBV5-6; J: TRBJ2-1; CDR3: CASSLVGGDLNEQFF
D: -; length: 15; V: TRBV4-2; J: TRBJ1-4; CDR3: CASSQVGESEGKLFF
D: TRBD1; length: 13; V: TRBV28; J: TRBJ1-1; CDR3: CASSSGQGSEAFF
D: -; length: 14; V: TRBV28; J: TRBJ1-2; CDR3: CASRFQGSTNGYTF
D: -; length: 14; V: TRBV6-1; J: TRBJ1-1; CDR3: CASTMGTMNTEAFF
D: TRBD2; length: 17; V: TRBV7-2; J: TRBJ2-3; CDR3: CASSLGVGGPLLDTQYF
D: TRBD2; length: 16; V: TRBV11-2; J: TRBJ2-1; CDR3: CASSTRGRFPYNEQFF
D: -; length: 14; V: TRBV7-2; J: TRBJ2-4; CDR3: CASSPSGSMNIQYF
D: TRBD1; length: 16; V: TRBV3-1; J: TRBJ2-6; CDR3: CASSLRQGTGANVLTF
D: -; length: 14; V: TRBV7-2; J: TRBJ2-4; CDR3: CASSPGTQKNIQYF
D: -; length: 14; V: TRBV6-2/TRBV6-3; J: TRBJ1-5; CDR3: CASSRRTDNQPQHF
D: -; length: 16; V: TRBV6-2/TRBV6-3; J: TRBJ1-5; CDR3: CASSYGILDGNQPQHF
D: -; length: 16; V: TRBV7-4; J: TRBJ1-4; CDR3: CASSFGSDATNEKLFF
D: -; length: 15; V: TRBV7-2; J: TRBJ2-1; CDR3: CASSLGDLQNNEQFF
D: -; length: 16; V: TRBV11-2; J: TRBJ2-1; CDR3: CASSFAPRGSYNEQFF
D: TRBD2; length: 14; V: TRBV12-3/TRBV12-4; J: TRBJ2-2; CDR3: CASRTSGNTGELFF
D: -; length: 15; V: TRBV6-5; J: TRBJ2-1; CDR3: CASQIDGSSYNEQFF
D: TRBD2; length: 16; V: TRBV7-2; J: TRBJ2-7; CDR3: CASSLVPLAVPYEQYF
D: TRBD2; length: 16; V: TRBV7-6; J: TRBJ2-1; CDR3: CASSPVVAGGDNEQFF
D: TRBD1; length: 13; V: TRBV15; J: TRBJ1-2; CDR3: CATSPGTGGGYTF
D: -; length: 13; V: TRBV7-2; J: TRBJ1-6; CDR3: CASSLGRNSPLHF